This T cell receptor (beta chain) stems from a study of T cell repertoires in cytomegalovirus infection. Across the study: Both CMV infection and a matching HLA type were indicated by public TCR beta signatures.

TCRdb reprocessed the reads with MiXCR, giving one entry per CDR3 protein. Here the sample spans 680,000 or so distinct CDR3 sequences, 35% to 45% being singletons. This clonotype was seen a few times. V lost 5 bases and J 1 base, leaving 15 bases between the germline ends. In germline, CDR1 is SGHDT, CDR2 YYEEEE. The CDR3 loop spans 15 amino acids. Sequencing was done on a sample of PBMCs. The chain combines TRBV5-6 with TRBJ1-1, with TRBD1 as a possible D gene (6 bases). The receptor was isolated from a human donor in good health (CMV status not recorded). Some clones in this sample may be carry-over from other donors' samples. CDR3 DNA: TGTGCCAGCAGTTATTCAGGGGACCGGAACACTGAAGCTTTCTTT. Residues: CASSYSGDRNTEAFF.